A single TCR beta chain is shown here with its context. The antigen this receptor binds is unknown. No much larger clonotype is one base removed from it; base qualities were not supplied. The CDR3 has 17 amino acids, counting the end cysteine and phenylalanine. The sequence is cut down to CDR3 DNA, 51 bases in frame from base 1. The germline V and J ends show losses of 4 bases and 5 bases respectively, and no gene match explains 10 bases of the junction. According to the germline V gene, CDR1 reads SGHRS and CDR2 reads YFSETQ. The data derive from a study of blood T cell repertoires in COVID-19 (dated by TCRdb to between 2020 and 2021). Broadly, across the study: Samples covering the acute and convalescent phases of COVID-19 were provided by collaborators in the United States, Italy and Spain. The prospective study material was composed of cDNA or gDNA derived from T cells, B-cell-depleted T cells, or PBMCs. The dataset comprised deeply sampled blood TCRbeta repertoires from subjects exposed to, actively infected with, or recovered from COVID-19. The repertoires were released in a freely available public database intended as a resource for research on the immune response to SARS-CoV-2. The samples were drawn from the first 160 participants of the ongoing ImmuneRACE study and from about 1,200 subjects provided by 6 global collaborators. The sample metadata nearly always contained a de-identified subject ID, COVID-19 status, age in years and sex. Where available, HLA class I and class II types were taken from metadata supplied by the sample provider and were not determined by assay-based typing. Broader findings and caveats from the paper: How much clinical and demographic metadata was included differed by source and by participant, and the metadata was provided uncurated.

The immunoSEQ Assay, a bias-controlled multiplex PCR, was used to amplify TCRbeta CDR3 regions from genomic DNA. The paper's data handling went like this. Nucleated cell counts per sample were estimated from amplification of reference gene primers within the assay. Sequence reads were collapsed and filtered to measure the absolute abundance of every unique TCRbeta CDR3 rearrangement. For each sample, productive Simpson clonality was calculated as the square root of Simpson's diversity index over productive rearrangements. This immuneACCESS table, as held by TCRdb, lists in-frame sequences with V and J called but not all clones. Of the missing ones, under half trace to an unresolved V gene in checked studies; the others have no known cause. The V and J calls and clone size were taken over from that table, and D and trimming were inferred from the DNA. The sample table lists about 220,000 clones, around 81% of them with a count of one. Of the sample, 2.3% falls within the top ten clones.

Collaborating institutions collected whole blood in K2EDTA tubes following their own protocols. For TCRbeta analysis, collaborators shipped samples as frozen whole blood, isolated PBMCs, or DNA extracted from either of those sample types. This receptor was obtained from a woman in her sixties or seventies with acute or convalescent COVID-19. The sequence joins TRBV5-1 to TRBJ2-2, with 11 bases matching TRBD1. The specimen was peripheral blood. CDR3 loop: CASSSGQGAEATGELFF. The DNA sequence is given as TGCGCCAGCAGCAGCGGACAGGGGGCGGAGGCGACCGGGGAGCTGTTTTTT.